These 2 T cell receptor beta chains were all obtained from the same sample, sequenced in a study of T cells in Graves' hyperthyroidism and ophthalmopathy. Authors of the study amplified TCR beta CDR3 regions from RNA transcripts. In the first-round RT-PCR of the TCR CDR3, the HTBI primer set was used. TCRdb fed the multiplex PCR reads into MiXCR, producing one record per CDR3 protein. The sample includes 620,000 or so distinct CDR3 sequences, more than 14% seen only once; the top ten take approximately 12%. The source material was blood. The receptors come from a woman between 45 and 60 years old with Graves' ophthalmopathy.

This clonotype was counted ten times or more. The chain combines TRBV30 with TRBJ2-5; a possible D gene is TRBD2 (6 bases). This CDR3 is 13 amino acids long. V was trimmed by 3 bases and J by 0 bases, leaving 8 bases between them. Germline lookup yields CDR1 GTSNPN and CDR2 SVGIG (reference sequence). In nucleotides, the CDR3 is TGTGCCTGGAGCGCGGGATACCAAGAGACCCAGTACTTC. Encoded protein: CAWSAGYQETQYF.

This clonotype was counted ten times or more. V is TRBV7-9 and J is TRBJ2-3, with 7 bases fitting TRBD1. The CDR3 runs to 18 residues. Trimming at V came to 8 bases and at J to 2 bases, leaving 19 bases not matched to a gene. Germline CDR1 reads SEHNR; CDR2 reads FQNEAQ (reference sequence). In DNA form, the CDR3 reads TGTGCCAGCGTCAGTAGGGGGCCAGCTCAGAGGGTCACAGATACGCAGTATTTT. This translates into CASVSRGPAQRVTDTQYF. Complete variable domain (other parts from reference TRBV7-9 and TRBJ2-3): DTGVSQNPRHKITKRGQNVTFRCDPISEHNRLYWYRQTLGQGPEFLTYFQNEAQLEKSRLLSDRFSAERPKGSFSTLEIQRTEQGDSAMYLCASVSRGPAQRVTDTQYFGPGTRLTVL.